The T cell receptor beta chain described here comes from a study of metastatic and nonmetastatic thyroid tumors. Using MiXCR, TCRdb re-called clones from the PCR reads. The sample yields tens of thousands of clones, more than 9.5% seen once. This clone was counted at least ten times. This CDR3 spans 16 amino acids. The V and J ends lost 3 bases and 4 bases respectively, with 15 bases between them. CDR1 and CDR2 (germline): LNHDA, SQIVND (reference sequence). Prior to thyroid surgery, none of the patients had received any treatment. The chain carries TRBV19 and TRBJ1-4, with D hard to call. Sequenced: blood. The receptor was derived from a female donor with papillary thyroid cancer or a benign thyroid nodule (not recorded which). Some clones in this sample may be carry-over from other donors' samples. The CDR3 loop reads CASSITHRARNEKLFF. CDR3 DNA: TGTGCCAGTAGTATCACCCATCGCGCCCGTAATGAAAAACTGTTTTTT.